This is a list of T cell receptor beta chains from one sample in a study of T cell responses to AZD1222 COVID-19 vaccine. Some clones are missing from TCRdb's copy, which holds only in-frame ones; the method was immunoSEQ multiplex PCR. Counted here are tens of thousands of clones, roughly 87% occurring once; the ten biggest clones make up 17%. The sequencing here drew on peripheral blood, taken on day 0 of AZD1222 vaccination. The receptors derive from an adult in good health. The CDR3 runs from the conserved cysteine through the conserved F or W. The D gene is left open where the match is weak. Clone size appears in some rows only: once, few, many, or a class for an expanded clone.

size | J | D | V | CDR3 | DNA
NA | TRBJ1-1 | TRBD1 | TRBV5-1 | CASSLIRGSVGAFF | TGCGCCAGCAGCTTGATCAGGGGGTCGGTTGGAGCTTTCTTT
few | TRBJ1-1 | NA | TRBV9 | CASSPAGNSEAFF | TGTGCCAGCAGCCCGGCCGGGAACTCTGAAGCTTTCTTT
once | TRBJ1-1 | NA | TRBV7-8 | CASSFETGMMTNTEAFF | TGTGCCAGCAGCTTTGAAACAGGGATGATGACGAACACTGAAGCTTTCTTT
NA | TRBJ1-2 | TRBD1 | TRBV29-1 | CSSRTGGFGYTF | TGCAGCTCACGGACAGGGGGCTTTGGCTACACCTTC
NA | TRBJ2-7 | NA | TRBV11-2 | CASSLTGGQYEQYF | TGTGCCAGCAGCTTAACGGGGGGCCAATACGAGCAGTACTTC
NA | TRBJ1-2 | NA | TRBV30 | CAWSVTVNYGYTF | TGTGCCTGGAGTGTGACGGTGAACTATGGCTACACCTTC
NA | TRBJ2-7 | NA | TRBV7-8 | CASSLNGYEQYF | TGTGCCAGCAGCTTAAACGGATACGAGCAGTACTTC
NA | TRBJ2-3 | TRBD2 | TRBV7-9 | CASSLSGGDLLSTDTQYF | TGTGCCAGCAGCCTAAGCGGGGGGGACCTCCTTAGCACAGATACGCAGTATTTT
NA | TRBJ1-4 | NA | TRBV19 | CASSIDRAGANEKLFF | TGTGCCAGTAGTATAGATAGGGCAGGAGCTAATGAAAAACTGTTTTTT
NA | TRBJ1-1 | NA | TRBV7-9 | CASSPPFAMNTEAFF | TGTGCCAGCAGCCCCCCCTTTGCTATGAACACTGAAGCTTTCTTT
NA | TRBJ1-1 | NA | TRBV7-8 | CASSLGGGGNTEAFF | TGTGCCAGCAGCTTAGGAGGGGGAGGAAACACTGAAGCTTTCTTT
NA | TRBJ1-2 | NA | TRBV4-2 | CASSQGLGGYTF | TGTGCCAGCAGCCAAGGGCTTGGGGGCTACACCTTC
NA | TRBJ2-7 | TRBD2 | TRBV7-8 | CASSPREGYYEQYF | TGTGCCAGCAGCCCAAGGGAGGGATACTACGAGCAGTACTTC
NA | TRBJ1-1 | NA | TRBV3-1/TRBV3-2 | CASSPMTGNTEAFF | TGTGCCAGCAGCCCCATGACAGGGAACACTGAAGCTTTCTTT
NA | TRBJ1-4 | NA | TRBV3-1/TRBV3-2 | CASSQGGTNEKLFF | TGTGCCAGCAGCCAAGGGGGAACTAATGAAAAACTGTTTTTT
NA | TRBJ1-5 | TRBD1 | TRBV27 | CASSTVVGQGTTGGLSQPQHF | TGTGCCAGCAGTACTGTCGTGGGACAGGGGACCACGGGGGGCTTGAGTCAGCCCCAGCATTTT
NA | TRBJ1-2 | NA | TRBV4-3 | CASSHPGTAGYTF | TGCGCCAGCAGCCATCCCGGGACTGCTGGCTACACCTTC
NA | TRBJ2-3 | TRBD2 | TRBV4-2 | CASSQDSGGGATDTQYF | TGTGCCAGCAGCCAAGATAGCGGCGGGGGGGCCACAGATACGCAGTATTTT
NA | TRBJ1-4 | NA | TRBV4-3 | CASSQDGREKLFF | TGCGCCAGCAGCCAAGACGGGAGGGAAAAACTGTTTTTT
NA | TRBJ1-4 | NA | TRBV30 | CAWSPSPSREKLFF | TGTGCCTGGAGCCCCTCACCTTCCCGCGAAAAACTGTTTTTT
NA | TRBJ1-1 | NA | TRBV7-3 | CASSLSPQVNTEAFF | TGTGCCAGCAGCTTATCCCCGCAGGTGAACACTGAAGCTTTCTTT
NA | TRBJ2-7 | NA | TRBV6-5 | CASSYPGSYEQYF | TGTGCCAGCAGTTACCCCGGGTCCTACGAGCAGTACTTC
NA | TRBJ2-7 | TRBD1 | TRBV7-6 | CASSWKQGDGEQYF | TGTGCCAGCAGCTGGAAACAGGGGGATGGCGAGCAGTACTTC
few | TRBJ2-4 | NA | TRBV28 | CASSLPPGRAKNIQYF | TGTGCCAGCAGTTTACCCCCGGGCAGGGCCAAAAACATTCAGTACTTC
NA | TRBJ2-3 | TRBD2 | TRBV4-1 | CASSQPLSGRGDTQYF | TGCGCCAGCAGCCAACCTCTAAGCGGGAGGGGAGATACGCAGTATTTT
NA | TRBJ2-3 | TRBD2 | TRBV6-5 | CASSTTSLDTQYF | TGTGCCAGCAGCACGACTAGCCTAGATACGCAGTATTTT
NA | TRBJ1-5 | TRBD1 | TRBV6-5 | CASSKTGSEQPQHF | TGTGCCAGCAGTAAGACAGGGAGTGAACAGCCCCAGCATTTT
NA | TRBJ2-5 | NA | TRBV15 | CATSPTTSGQETQYF | TGTGCCACCAGCCCAACTACCTCCGGGCAAGAGACCCAGTACTTC
NA | TRBJ1-1 | NA | TRBV29-1 | CSVRTRTSTEAFF | TGCAGCGTTCGGACGAGGACCTCGACTGAAGCTTTCTTT
NA | TRBJ2-5 | NA | TRBV7-3 | CASSLTSRAGETQYF | TGTGCCAGCAGCTTAACTAGCCGAGCTGGCGAGACCCAGTACTTC
NA | TRBJ1-5 | NA | TRBV6-5 | CASSYSQGHQPRHF | TGTGCCAGCAGTTACTCCCAAGGGCATCAGCCCCGGCATTTT
NA | TRBJ1-2 | NA | TRBV11-2 | CASSGANYGYTF | TGTGCCAGCAGTGGGGCTAACTATGGCTACACCTTC
NA | TRBJ2-2 | TRBD1 | TRBV5-4 | CASSLEGGNTGELFF | TGTGCCAGCAGCTTGGAAGGGGGCAACACCGGGGAGCTGTTTTTT
NA | TRBJ2-2 | NA | TRBV29-1 | CSVAFSTLFTGELFF | TGCAGCGTTGCGTTCTCTACGCTTTTCACCGGGGAGCTGTTTTTT
NA | TRBJ2-6 | NA | TRBV6-5 | CASSFDGSGANVLTF | TGTGCCAGCAGTTTTGACGGATCTGGGGCCAACGTCCTGACTTTC
once | TRBJ2-6 | NA | TRBV4-1 | CASSQGIGSGANVLTF | TGCGCCAGCAGCCAAGGTATCGGGTCTGGGGCCAACGTCCTGACTTTC
NA | TRBJ2-7 | TRBD2 | TRBV27 | CASSLLPDPLAGEQYF | TGTGCCAGCAGTTTATTACCCGACCCCTTAGCGGGCGAGCAGTACTTC
NA | TRBJ2-7 | TRBD1 | TRBV10-1 | CASSESGTGASYEQYF | TGCGCCAGCAGTGAGAGTGGGACAGGGGCGTCCTACGAGCAGTACTTC
NA | TRBJ1-2 | NA | TRBV2 | CATKQGSLPGYTF | TGTGCCACCAAACAGGGTAGCCTCCCTGGCTACACCTTC
NA | TRBJ2-2 | TRBD1 | TRBV30 | CARALLDRDTGELFF | TGTGCCCGAGCGCTACTTGACAGGGACACCGGGGAGCTGTTTTTT
NA | TRBJ1-1 | NA | TRBV5-6 | CASSFWRTTEAFF | TGTGCCAGCAGCTTTTGGAGGACGACTGAAGCTTTCTTT
NA | TRBJ2-1 | NA | TRBV9 | CASSPTPQVYNEQFF | TGTGCCAGCAGCCCCACCCCCCAGGTTTACAATGAGCAGTTCTTC
NA | TRBJ2-2 | NA | TRBV7-2 | CASSPLGGRHTGELFF | TGTGCCAGCAGCCCCCTTGGGGGGCGGCACACCGGGGAGCTGTTTTTT
NA | TRBJ1-1 | NA | TRBV28 | CASSAGTGFEAFF | TGTGCCAGCAGTGCCGGGACTGGCTTTGAAGCTTTCTTT
NA | TRBJ2-7 | NA | TRBV7-6 | CASSLAGGTSSYEQYF | TGTGCCAGCAGCTTAGCGGGCGGTACCAGCTCCTACGAGCAGTACTTC